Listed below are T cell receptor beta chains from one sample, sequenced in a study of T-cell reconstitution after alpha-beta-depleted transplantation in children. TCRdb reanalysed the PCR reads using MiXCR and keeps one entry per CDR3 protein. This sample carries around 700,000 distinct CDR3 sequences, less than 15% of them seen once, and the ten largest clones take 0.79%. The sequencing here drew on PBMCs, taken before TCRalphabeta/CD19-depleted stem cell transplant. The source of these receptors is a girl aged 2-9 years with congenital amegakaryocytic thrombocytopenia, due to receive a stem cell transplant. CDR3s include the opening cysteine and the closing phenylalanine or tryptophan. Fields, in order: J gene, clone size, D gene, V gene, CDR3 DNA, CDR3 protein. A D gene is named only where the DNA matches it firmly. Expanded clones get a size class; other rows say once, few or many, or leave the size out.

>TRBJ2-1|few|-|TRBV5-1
TGCGCCAGCAGCTTAAACCCCTTGGACCCTTTTATCTACAATGAGCAGTTCTTC
CASSLNPLDPFIYNEQFF
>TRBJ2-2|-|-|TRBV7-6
TGTGCCAGCAGCTTAGCTAGCGGAGGACAGGTCTACGGGGAGCTGTTTTTT
CASSLASGGQVYGELFF
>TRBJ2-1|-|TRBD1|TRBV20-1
TGCAGTGCCACAAGGGTTCCGGGACAGGGCAGAGATGAGCAGTTCTTC
CSATRVPGQGRDEQFF
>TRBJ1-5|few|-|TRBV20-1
TGCAGCGCTATTTTCGGTAATCAGCCCCAGCATTTT
CSAIFGNQPQHF
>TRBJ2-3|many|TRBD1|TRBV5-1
TGCGCCAGCAGCTTGCAGGGGGCTGCAGATACGCAGTATTTT
CASSLQGAADTQYF
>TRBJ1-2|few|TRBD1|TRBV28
TGTGCCAGCAGGACAGGGAGTAGTGGCTACACCTTC
CASRTGSSGYTF
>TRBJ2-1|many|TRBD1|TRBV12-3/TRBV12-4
TGTGCCAGCAGTGTGACAGGGGGCGCTTACAATGAGCAGTTCTTC
CASSVTGGAYNEQFF
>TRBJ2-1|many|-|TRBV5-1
TGCGCCAGCAGCTTGGGAGGGGTCGATGAGCAGTTCTTC
CASSLGGVDEQFF
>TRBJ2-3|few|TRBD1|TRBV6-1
TGTGCCAGCAAACAGGGGAGCACAGATACGCAGTATTTT
CASKQGSTDTQYF
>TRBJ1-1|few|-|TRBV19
TGTGCCAGTAGTATAGGAGGTACACGGGGGAACACTGAAGCTTTCTTT
CASSIGGTRGNTEAFF
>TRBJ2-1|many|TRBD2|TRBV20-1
TGCAGTGCGGAGGGACTAGCGGGAGTCTACAATGAGCAGTTCTTC
CSAEGLAGVYNEQFF
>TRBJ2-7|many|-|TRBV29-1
TGCAGCGTTGAATCTGACTCCTACGAGCAGTACTTC
CSVESDSYEQYF
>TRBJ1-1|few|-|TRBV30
TGTGCCTGGAGTGACTACACAATCCACACTGAAGCTTTCTTT
CAWSDYTIHTEAFF
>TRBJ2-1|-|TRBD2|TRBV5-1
TGCGCCTGCAGCTTGGGACTAGCGTCCAATGAGCAGTTCTTC
CACSLGLASNEQFF
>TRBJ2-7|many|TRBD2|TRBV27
TGTGCCACCTTACCACTAGCGGGAGGTAGGAGCTCCTACGAGCAGTACTTC
CATLPLAGGRSSYEQYF
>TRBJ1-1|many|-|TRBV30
TGTGCCTGGAGCGAGGGAGTTGAAGCTTTCTTT
CAWSEGVEAFF